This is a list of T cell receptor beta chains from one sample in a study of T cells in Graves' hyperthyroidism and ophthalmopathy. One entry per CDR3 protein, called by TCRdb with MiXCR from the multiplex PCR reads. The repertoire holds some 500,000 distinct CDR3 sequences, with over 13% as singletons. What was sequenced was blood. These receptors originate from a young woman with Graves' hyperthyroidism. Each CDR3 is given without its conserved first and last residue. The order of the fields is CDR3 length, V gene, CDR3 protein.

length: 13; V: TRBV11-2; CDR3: ASSLRGIGHYEQY
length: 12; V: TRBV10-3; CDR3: AISETSGTTEQF
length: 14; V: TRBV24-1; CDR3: ATSDSKGDSYNEQF
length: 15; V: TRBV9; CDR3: ASSSPSSGAGADTQY
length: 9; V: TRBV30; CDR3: AWSKSTEAF
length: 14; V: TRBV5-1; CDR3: ASSLEGTPGPDTQY
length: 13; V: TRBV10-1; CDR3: ASSPPGQGYNEQF
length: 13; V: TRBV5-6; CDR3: ASSLGLAGLYEQY
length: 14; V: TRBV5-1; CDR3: ASSLSGTGLDYGYT
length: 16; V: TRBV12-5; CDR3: ASGPGNEDTYSNQPQH
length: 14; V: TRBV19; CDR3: ASSIIQGRTNTEAF
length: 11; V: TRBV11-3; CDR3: ASSLELYNEQF
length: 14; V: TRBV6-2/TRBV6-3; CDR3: ASSYLAGGDTGELF
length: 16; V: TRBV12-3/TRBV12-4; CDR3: ASSSDLGTSGRDYEQY
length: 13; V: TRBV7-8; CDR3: ASQAGDRASYEQY
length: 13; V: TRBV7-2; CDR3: ASSPRGGRASEQF
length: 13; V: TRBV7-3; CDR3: ASSPGLAGLDTQY
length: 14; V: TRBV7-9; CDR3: ASSLARSGYGYEQY
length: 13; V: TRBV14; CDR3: ASSQDWGPNYGYT
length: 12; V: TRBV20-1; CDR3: SARSSGTTDTQY
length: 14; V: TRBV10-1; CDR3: ASSGLAGKGTYEQY
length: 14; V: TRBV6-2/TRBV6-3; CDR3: ASSSLYRDFQYTQY
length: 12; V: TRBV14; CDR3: ASRGVDPTGELF